This T cell receptor beta chain is from a study of shared clonotypes between healthy human individuals. Cells designated naive CD8 were CD45RO-negative and were positively selected for CCR7, with terminally differentiated effector memory CD45RA+ cells excluded. Produced via immunoSEQ multiplex PCR; TCRdb's table is partial and in-frame only. The sample shows roughly 550,000 clones, around 95% of them seen only once. This CDR3 is built from 15 residues. The V gene's germline CDR1 is SGHDT and CDR2 YYEEEE. The V end lost 3 bases, the J end lost 0 bases, and 12 bases lay between the germline ends. V is TRBV5-6 and J is TRBJ1-1; D uncertain. This receptor was taken from a woman under 40 in good health. The sequenced sample consisted of naive CD8+ T cells sorted from blood. The CDR3, as DNA: TGTGCCAGCAGCTGGGGAACAGCTTTGAACACTGAAGCTTTCTTT. Translating gives CASSWGTALNTEAFF.